These T cell receptor beta chains were read from a single sample in a study of cytomegalovirus exposure and HLA in healthy donors. TCRdb's copy holds only in-frame clones and misses some; the assay was immunoSEQ multiplex PCR. The sample lists fewer than 85,000 clones, approximately 94% seen once, with about 0.63% in the top ten. Sequencing was done on a sample of PBMCs. The receptor source for this set is a woman aged 18-29 years in good health and CMV-seronegative. Each CDR3 is given with its conserved first and last residue. Each record gives: clone size, V gene, J gene, D gene, CDR3 DNA, CDR3 protein. D genes are given only for firm matches. For some rows the clone size is stated as once, few or many, or as a class when expanded; others skip it.

>.|TRBV6-4|TRBJ2-2|TRBD2
TGTGCCAGCAGTGAGCGGGGGGGCACCGGGGAGCTGTTTTTT
CASSERGGTGELFF
>.|TRBV7-3|TRBJ2-7|TRBD1
TGTGCCAGCAGCTTAAGCGGGACAGGGGCTTACGAGCAGTACTTC
CASSLSGTGAYEQYF
>.|TRBV6-5|TRBJ1-3|.
TGTGCCAGCAGTTACTCGGGCCAGGGAGGTGGAAACACCATATATTTT
CASSYSGQGGGNTIYF
>.|TRBV7-9|TRBJ1-6|.
TGTGCCAGCAGCTTAGGTCACGTCCGGTCACCCCTCCACTTT
CASSLGHVRSPLHF
>few|TRBV29-1|TRBJ2-1|TRBD2
TGCAGCGTTGAAAGTGGGGGGGATTGGTTCTTC
CSVESGGDWFF
>.|TRBV7-3|TRBJ2-3|TRBD2
TGTGCCAGCAGTCACCGGGGGGGCGGGCCAGATACGCAGTATTTT
CASSHRGGGPDTQYF
>.|TRBV9|TRBJ1-4|.
TGTGCCAGCAGCGTAGGTTCAGGGGCTCTTAATGAAAAACTGTTTTTT
CASSVGSGALNEKLFF
>once|TRBV29-1|TRBJ1-2|.
TGCAGCGCCAAAGCATCCTATGGCTACACCTTC
CSAKASYGYTF
>.|TRBV2|TRBJ2-2|.
TGTGCCAGCAGCCGAGAAAACACCGGGGAGCTGTTTTTT
CASSRENTGELFF
>.|TRBV5-1|TRBJ2-5|TRBD2
TGCGCCAGCAGCCCCGTCGGGACTAGCGGGGTAGAGACCCAGTACTTC
CASSPVGTSGVETQYF
>.|TRBV7-8|TRBJ2-1|.
TGTGCCAGCAGCTTCGGCGCAGGGCTAACTGACAATGAGCAGTTCTTC
CASSFGAGLTDNEQFF
>.|TRBV4-3|TRBJ1-5|.
TGCGCCAGCAGCCAAGATGCGGGGGCGGGGTATAGCAATCAGCCCCAGCATTTT
CASSQDAGAGYSNQPQHF
>.|TRBV30|TRBJ2-3|TRBD2
TGTGCCTGGAGTCGTCCCCTAGCGGCCACAGATACGCAGTATTTT
CAWSRPLAATDTQYF
>.|TRBV6-1|TRBJ2-5|.
TGTGCCAGCACGTTGGCAGGGGGGTTCCAAGAGACCCAGTACTTC
CASTLAGGFQETQYF
>.|TRBV20-1|TRBJ1-1|.
TGCAGTGCTGGGAGGGGCACTGAAGCTTTCTTT
CSAGRGTEAFF
>.|TRBV7-8|TRBJ1-5|.
TGTGCCAGCAGCTTAGTGACCGTGGACACCTCAAGGAAGCCCCAGCATTTT
CASSLVTVDTSRKPQHF
>.|TRBV6-4|TRBJ1-2|TRBD1
TGTGCCAGCAGTGGCACAGGGGGCTATGGCTACACCTTC
CASSGTGGYGYTF
>.|TRBV10-1|TRBJ1-1|TRBD1
TGCGCCAGCAGTGAGTCACCGGGACAGGGGATCACTGAAGCTTTCTTT
CASSESPGQGITEAFF